Following are 14 T cell receptor beta chains from one sample sequenced in a study of shared clonotypes between healthy human individuals. Only in-frame clones appear in the TCRdb table, and some are missing; sequencing was by immunoSEQ multiplex PCR. The sample records 2 million to 2.5 million clones, approximately 96% being singletons. Specimen: naive CD4+ T cells sorted from blood. Specified subset: CD45RA+ positively selected. All receptors come from a man between 18 and 35 years old in good health.

The rearrangement links TRBV5-1 to TRBJ2-5; D is unclear. The CDR3 sequence is 14 residues long. Trimming shortened V by 7 bases and J by 1 base, and 14 bases separated the two germline ends. In germline, CDR1 is SGHRS, CDR2 YFSETQ. CDR3 bases: TGCGCCAGCGGAAGGACGGTACTCCAAGAGACCCAGTACTTC. Residues: CASGRTVLQETQYF. The whole variable domain, remainder taken from reference TRBV5-1 and TRBJ2-5, is KAGVTQTPRYLIKTRGQQVTLSCSPISGHRSVSWYQQTPGQGLQFLFEYFSETQRNKGNFPGRFSGRQFSNSRSEMNVSTLELGDSALYLCASGRTVLQETQYFGPGTRLLVL.

CDR3 sequence: CASSLGAGGTDTQYF. CDR3 DNA sequence: TGTGCCAGCAGCTTGGGTGCCGGGGGGACAGATACGCAGTATTTT. The chain combines TRBV5-4 with TRBJ2-3; 7 bases fit TRBD2. This CDR3 spans 15 amino acids. The trim removed 0 bases at V and 3 bases at J, leaving 4 bases unmatched. The germline gives CDR1 SGHNT, CDR2 YYREEE (reference sequence). The full variable domain, in which reference TRBV5-4 and TRBJ2-3 provide the parts outside the CDR3, is ETGVTQSPTHLIKTRGQQVTLRCSSQSGHNTVSWYQQALGQGPQFIFQYYREEENGRGNFPPRFSGLQFPNYSSELNVNALELDDSALYLCASSLGAGGTDTQYFGPGTRLTVL.

The chain is built from TRBV5-5 and TRBJ2-7, with D perhaps being TRBD1 or TRBD2 (6 bases each). Trimming cost V 6 bases and J 4 bases, with 20 bases left between them. CDR1 SGHKS and CDR2 YYEKEE come from the germline V gene (reference sequence). The CDR3 contains 15 residues. CDR3 nucleotide sequence: TGTGCCAGCACCCGAAGGTCCGGGGGCTGGTACGAGCAGTACTTC. It codes for CASTRRSGGWYEQYF. The whole variable domain, filled in from reference TRBV5-5 and TRBJ2-7, reads DAGVTQSPTHLIKTRGQQVTLRCSPISGHKSVSWYQQVLGQGPQFIFQYYEKEERGRGNFPDRFSARQFPNYSSELNVNALLLGDSALYLCASTRRSGGWYEQYFGPGTRLTVT.

The chain employs TRBV10-3 and TRBJ1-5, with D tentatively TRBD1 (5 bases). Germline assignment: CDR1 ENHRY and CDR2 SYGVKD. Trimming removed 2 bases from V and 12 bases from J, with 14 bases in between. CDR3 length: 13 amino acids. CDR3 residues: CAISEGGSTVQHF. The CDR3 DNA sequence: TGTGCCATCAGTGAGGGGGGGTCCACCGTCCAGCATTTT.

The V call is TRBV11-2, the J call TRBJ2-7, with D perhaps TRBD1 or TRBD2 (7 bases each). The CDR3 extends over 16 amino acids. Germline CDR1 reads SGHAT; CDR2 reads FQNNGV. Trimming shortened V by 4 bases and J by 2 bases, and 18 bases separated the two germline ends. CDR3 residues: CASSSLQGRGPYEQYF. In nucleotides, the CDR3 is TGTGCCAGCAGCTCCCTACAGGGGAGGGGGCCCTACGAGCAGTACTTC. The full variable domain, its missing parts supplied by reference TRBV11-2 and TRBJ2-7, is EAGVAQSPRYKIIEKRQSVAFWCNPISGHATLYWYQQILGQGPKLLIQFQNNGVVDDSQLPKDRFSAERLKGVDSTLKIQPAKLEDSAVYLCASSSLQGRGPYEQYFGPGTRLTVT.

The chain combines TRBV28 with TRBJ2-7; D call uncertain. Trimming took 7 bases from V and 3 from J, leaving 10 bases between them. Germline V gene lookup returns CDR1 MDHEN and CDR2 SYDVKM. The CDR3 totals 12 residues. This CDR3 is CASTSGFYEQYF. CDR3 nucleotides: TGTGCCAGCACCTCCGGGTTCTACGAGCAGTACTTC.

Concerning this clone itself: Other DNA sequences within the sample encode an identical CDR3. The J gene is TRBJ1-1, the V gene TRBV4-1; the match to TRBD1 covers 8 bases. The CDR3 is 15 residues long. The V gene's germline CDR1 is MGHRA and CDR2 YSYEKL. The V and J ends lost 3 bases and 0 bases, in that order; junction bases with no gene match: 3. CDR3 residues: CASSQVQGVNTEAFF. The CDR3 coding sequence is TGCGCCAGCAGCCAGGTACAGGGGGTGAACACTGAAGCTTTCTTT.

The chain joins TRBV11-2 to TRBJ2-1; weak D call: TRBD2 (5 bases). Trimming removed 5 bases from V and 4 bases from J, with 12 bases in between. Germline V gives CDR1 SGHAT, CDR2 FQNNGV. The CDR3 runs 14 residues. Here the CDR3 reads CASSPIRGYNEQFF. The CDR3 DNA is TGTGCCAGCAGCCCCATACGGGGTTACAATGAGCAGTTCTTC.

V and J are TRBV9 and TRBJ1-1, with TRBD1 identical over 8 bases. V was pared by 3 bases and J by 7 bases, with 11 bases of the junction left unmatched. In germline, CDR1 is SGDLS, CDR2 YYNGEE. The CDR3 runs to 15 residues. The CDR3 DNA reads TGTGCCAGCAGCGGAGGACAGGGACCCATCCTTGAAGCTTTCTTT. It encodes CASSGGQGPILEAFF.

The rearrangement joins TRBV7-9 to TRBJ1-1; a weak D match, TRBD1 (5 bases). CDR1 and CDR2 from the germline V gene are SEHNR and FQNEAQ (reference sequence). V was trimmed by 5 bases and J by 4 bases, leaving 26 bases between them. This CDR3 is 18 amino acids long. CDR3 loop: CASSARAGRSLGGTEAFF. CDR3 DNA: TGTGCCAGCAGCGCAAGGGCTGGCAGATCCCTTGGGGGCACTGAAGCTTTCTTT.

The rearrangement links TRBV18 to TRBJ2-2; 9 positions match TRBD2. Germline V gene lookup returns CDR1 KGHSH and CDR2 LQKENI. The junction had 6 bases not matched to a gene; V was cut back by 2 bases and J by 2 bases. The length of the CDR3 is 17 residues. The CDR3 is CASSPKSGRINTGELFF. CDR3 nucleotides: TGTGCCAGCTCACCAAAGAGCGGGAGGATTAACACCGGGGAGCTGTTTTTT. Filled out from reference TRBV18 and TRBJ2-2, the complete variable domain reads NAGVMQNPRHLVRRRGQEARLRCSPMKGHSHVYWYRQLPEEGLKFMVYLQKENIIDESGMPKERFSAEFPKEGPSILRIQQVVRGDSAAYFCASSPKSGRINTGELFFGEGSRLTVL.

This clone showed up just once. This rearrangement joins TRBV15 to TRBJ1-5, with 9 bases matching TRBD1. The germline V gene encodes CDR1 LNHNV and CDR2 YYDKDF (reference sequence). The V segment lost 7 bases and the J segment 6 bases; nucleotides outside the gene matches: 10. CDR3 length: 15 amino acids. The CDR3 spells CATTPTGGLLQPQHF. The CDR3 coding sequence is TGTGCCACCACCCCGACAGGGGGGCTTCTTCAGCCCCAGCATTTT.

V is TRBV7-2 and J is TRBJ2-7; a possible D gene is TRBD2 (6 bases). The germline V gene encodes CDR1 SGHTA and CDR2 FQGNSA. The germline V and J ends were trimmed by 6 bases and 3 bases, with 12 bases remaining between them. The CDR3 is 13 residues long. The CDR3: CASRPPTSYEQYF. Here the CDR3 DNA reads TGTGCCAGCAGACCACCGACTAGCTACGAGCAGTACTTC. Combining the CDR3 with reference TRBV7-2 and TRBJ2-7 gives the whole variable domain GAGVSQSPSNKVTEKGKDVELRCDPISGHTALYWYRQSLGQGLEFLIYFQGNSAPDKSGLPSDRFSAERTGGSVSTLTIQRTQQEDSAVYLCASRPPTSYEQYFGPGTRLTVT.

The chain recombines TRBV30 with TRBJ1-5; 7 nucleotides line up with TRBD1. The junction had 7 bases not matched to a gene; V was cut back by 2 bases and J by 6 bases. This CDR3 is 14 amino acids long. Germline values: CDR1 GTSNPN, CDR2 SVGIG (reference sequence). The CDR3 DNA sequence: TGTGCCTGGAGTCCAACAGGGGTCGGTCAGCCCCAGCATTTT. Amino acids: CAWSPTGVGQPQHF.